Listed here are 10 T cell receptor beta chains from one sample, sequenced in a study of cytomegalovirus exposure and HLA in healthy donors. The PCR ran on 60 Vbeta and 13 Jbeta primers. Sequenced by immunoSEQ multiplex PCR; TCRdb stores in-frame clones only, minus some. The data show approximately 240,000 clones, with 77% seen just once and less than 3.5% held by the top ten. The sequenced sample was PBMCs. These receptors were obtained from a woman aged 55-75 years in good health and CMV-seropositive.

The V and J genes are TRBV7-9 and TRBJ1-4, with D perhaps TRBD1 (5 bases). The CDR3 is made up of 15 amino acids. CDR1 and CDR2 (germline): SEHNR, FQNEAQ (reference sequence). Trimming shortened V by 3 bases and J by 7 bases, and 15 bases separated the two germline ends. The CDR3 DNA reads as TGTGCCAGCAGCTTGGGGCAGGTACGCGGTGAAAAACTGTTTTTT. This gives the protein CASSLGQVRGEKLFF.

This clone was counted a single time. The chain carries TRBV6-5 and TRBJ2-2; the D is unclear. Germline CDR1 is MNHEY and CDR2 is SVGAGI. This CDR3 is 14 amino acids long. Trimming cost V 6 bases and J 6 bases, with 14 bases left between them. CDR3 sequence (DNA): TGTGCCAGCAGACCCCCCTCGGGTTCCGGGGAGCTGTTTTTT. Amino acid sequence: CASRPPSGSGELFF.

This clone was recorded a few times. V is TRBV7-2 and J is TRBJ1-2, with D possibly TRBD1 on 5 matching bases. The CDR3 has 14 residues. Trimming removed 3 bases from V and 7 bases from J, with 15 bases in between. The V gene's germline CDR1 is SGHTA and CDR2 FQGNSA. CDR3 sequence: CASSFPGVLGGYTF. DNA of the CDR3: TGTGCCAGCAGCTTTCCGGGGGTCCTGGGTGGCTACACCTTC.

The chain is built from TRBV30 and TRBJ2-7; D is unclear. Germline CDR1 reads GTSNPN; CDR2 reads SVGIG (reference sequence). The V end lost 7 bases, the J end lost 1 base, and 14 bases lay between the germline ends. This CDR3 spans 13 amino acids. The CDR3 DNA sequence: TGTGCCTCGTCTTCGGGTCTTTCCTACGAGCAGTACTTC. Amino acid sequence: CASSSGLSYEQYF.

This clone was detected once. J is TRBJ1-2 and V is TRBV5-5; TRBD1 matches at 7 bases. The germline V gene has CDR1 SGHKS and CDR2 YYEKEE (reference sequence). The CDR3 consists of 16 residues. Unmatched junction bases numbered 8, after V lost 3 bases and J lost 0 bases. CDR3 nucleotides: TGTGCCAGCAGCTCGGCTACGGGACAGTCTAACTATGGCTACACCTTC. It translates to CASSSATGQSNYGYTF.

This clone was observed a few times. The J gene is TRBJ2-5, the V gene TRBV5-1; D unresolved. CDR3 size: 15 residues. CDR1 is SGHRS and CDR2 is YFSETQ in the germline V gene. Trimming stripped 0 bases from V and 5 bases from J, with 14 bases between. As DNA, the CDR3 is TGCGCCAGCAGCTTGGGACGCTCGACGCGGGAGACCCAGTACTTC. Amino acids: CASSLGRSTRETQYF. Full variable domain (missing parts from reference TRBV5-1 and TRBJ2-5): KAGVTQTPRYLIKTRGQQVTLSCSPISGHRSVSWYQQTPGQGLQFLFEYFSETQRNKGNFPGRFSGRQFSNSRSEMNVSTLELGDSALYLCASSLGRSTRETQYFGPGTRLLVL.

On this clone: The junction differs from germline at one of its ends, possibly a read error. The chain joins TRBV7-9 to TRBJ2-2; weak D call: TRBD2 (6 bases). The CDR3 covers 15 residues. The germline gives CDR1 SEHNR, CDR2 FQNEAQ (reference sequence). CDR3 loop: CSSSPLGGNTGELFF. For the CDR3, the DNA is TGTTCCAGCAGCCCCCTGGGGGGGAACACCGGGGAGCTGTTTTTT.

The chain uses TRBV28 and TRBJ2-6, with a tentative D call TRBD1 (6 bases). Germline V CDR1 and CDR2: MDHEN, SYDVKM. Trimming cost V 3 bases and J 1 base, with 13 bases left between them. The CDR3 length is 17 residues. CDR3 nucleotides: TGTGCCAGCAGTTTCGGTCAGGGGCTGTCTGGGGCCAACGTCCTGACTTTC. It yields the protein CASSFGQGLSGANVLTF.

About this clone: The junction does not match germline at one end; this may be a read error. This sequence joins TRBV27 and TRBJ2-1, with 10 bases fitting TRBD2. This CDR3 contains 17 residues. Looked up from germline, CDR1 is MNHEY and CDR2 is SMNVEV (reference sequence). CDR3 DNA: TGTGCCAGCAGATTATCCGGACTAGCGGATAACTACAATGAGCAGTTCTTC. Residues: CASRLSGLADNYNEQFF.

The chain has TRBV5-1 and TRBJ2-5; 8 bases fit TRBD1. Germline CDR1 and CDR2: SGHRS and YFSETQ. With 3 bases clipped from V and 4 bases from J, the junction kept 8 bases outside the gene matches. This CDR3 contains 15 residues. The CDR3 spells CASSWMTGAGETQYF. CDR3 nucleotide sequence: TGCGCCAGCAGCTGGATGACAGGGGCCGGAGAGACCCAGTACTTC.